The clone carrying this T cell receptor (beta chain) was detected a few times. The data derive from a study of shared clonotypes between healthy human individuals. Each of the donors was a healthy adult who was HIV-negative and had not had a recent acute infection or vaccination. There were only Caucasian adults among the donors, and all lived in Nashville, Tennessee. Using immunoSEQ multiplex PCR, the repertoire was profiled, and TCRdb retains in-frame clones only, with some absent. Of around 500,000 clones in the sample, more than 75% were seen once. V shed 3 bases and J shed 6 bases, with 14 bases lying between them. There are 14 residues in the CDR3. The germline V gene encodes CDR1 KGHSH and CDR2 LQKENI.

Sequencing was done on a sample of PBMCs. The clonotype comes from a middle-aged woman in good health. Some clones in this sample may be carry-over from other donors' samples. The genes are TRBV18 and TRBJ1-2; D not certain. This chain's CDR3 is CASSPENEYDGYTF. Written as DNA, the CDR3 is TGTGCCAGCTCACCCGAGAACGAGTACGATGGCTACACCTTC.